This T cell receptor (beta chain) emerged from a study of OX40 agonist ivuxolimab in advanced cancers. Study outcomes and limitations: CD4+ and CD8+ blood T cells expanded clonally by week 6 at 0.1 to 3.0 mg/kg.

Using immunoSEQ multiplex PCR, the repertoire was profiled, and TCRdb retains in-frame clones only, with some absent. The sample carries about 6,700 clones, about 95% recorded once. On this clone: Its antigen is undetermined.

V was cut by 1 base and J by 5 bases, with 15 bases left in between. Germline CDR1 and CDR2: MDHEN and SYDVKM. CDR3 size: 16 residues. Sequenced material: CD4+ or CD8+ T cells sorted from blood, taken in a trial of the OX40 agonist ivuxolimab. V gene TRBV28 combines with J gene TRBJ2-1; TRBD1 or TRBD2 may be the D gene (5 bases each). The origin of this receptor is an adult with an advanced solid tumor such as melanoma, head and neck, liver or kidney cancer. The CDR3, as DNA: TGTGCCAGCAGTTTATTGGTTCAGGGAGCCGACAATGAGCAGTTCTTC. Encoded protein: CASSLLVQGADNEQFF.